Each of the 5 T cell receptor beta chains below was sequenced from the same sample in a study of CD8+ T cells in alopecia areata. Sequencing templates came from extracted RNA that was reverse transcribed into cDNA. Sequencing used immunoSEQ multiplex PCR; TCRdb keeps in-frame clones, though not all of them. The sample has a few hundred thousand clones, roughly 56% seen once. The sample was CD8+ T cells sorted from blood. Receptor source: a human donor in good health.

V usage is TRBV7-9 and J usage is TRBJ2-3; 12 nucleotides line up with TRBD2. Germline loops: CDR1 SEHNR, CDR2 FQNEAQ (reference sequence). V lost 6 bases and J lost 5; bases outside the gene matches: 6. The CDR3 totals 15 residues. CDR3 residues: CASRRLAGDLDTQYF. The CDR3 DNA is TGTGCCAGCAGGCGACTAGCGGGGGATTTAGATACGCAGTATTTT.

Concerning this clone itself: Other DNA sequences in the same sample also yield this CDR3. The V gene is TRBV29-1, the J gene TRBJ1-1; D might be TRBD1 (5 bases). Germline values: CDR1 SQVTM, CDR2 ANQGSEA. V shed 3 bases and J shed 7 bases, with 6 bases lying between them. The CDR3 sequence is 10 residues long. The CDR3 reads CSVEGGEAFF. CDR3 bases: TGCAGCGTTGAGGGGGGTGAAGCTTTCTTT.

This chain uses TRBV5-1 with TRBJ1-1, with a possible D match to TRBD1 (5 bases). CDR3 size: 14 residues. V lost 2 bases and J 0 bases, leaving 8 bases between the germline ends. Germline lookup yields CDR1 SGHRS and CDR2 YFSETQ. The CDR3 DNA reads TGCGCCAGCAGCTTTTACAGGCTGAACACTGAAGCTTTCTTT. Translating gives CASSFYRLNTEAFF.

The chain combines TRBV9 with TRBJ2-7, with 12 positions matching TRBD2. With V trimmed by 8 bases and J by 5 bases, 2 bases remained unmatched. The CDR3 has 12 amino acids. Germline-derived CDR1 and CDR2 are SGDLS and YYNGEE. The CDR3 nucleotides read TGTGCCAGTCTAGCGGGGGGGAACGAGCAGTACTTC. Translation: CASLAGGNEQYF.

This clone occurred a few times. The genes are TRBV4-1 and TRBJ1-6, with 7 nucleotides matching TRBD1. Germline V gives CDR1 MGHRA, CDR2 YSYEKL. V shed 3 bases and J 0 bases; nucleotides not matched to a gene: 2. CDR3 length: 16 residues. The CDR3 spells CASSQGDSSYNSPLHF. The CDR3 DNA sequence: TGCGCCAGCAGCCAGGGGGACAGCTCCTATAATTCACCCCTCCACTTT.